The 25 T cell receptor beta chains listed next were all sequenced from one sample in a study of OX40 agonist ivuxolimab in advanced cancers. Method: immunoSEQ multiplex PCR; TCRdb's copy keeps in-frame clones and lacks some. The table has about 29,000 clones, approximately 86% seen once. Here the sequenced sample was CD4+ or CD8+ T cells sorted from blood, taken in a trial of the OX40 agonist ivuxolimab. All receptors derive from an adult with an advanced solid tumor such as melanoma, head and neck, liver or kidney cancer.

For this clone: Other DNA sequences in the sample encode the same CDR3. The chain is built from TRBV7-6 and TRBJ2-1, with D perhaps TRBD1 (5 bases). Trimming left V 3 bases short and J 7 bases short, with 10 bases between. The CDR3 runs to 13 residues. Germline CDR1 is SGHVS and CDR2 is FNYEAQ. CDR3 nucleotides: TGTGCCAGCAGCTTTTTTCCAGGGAATGAGCAGTTCTTC. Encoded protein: CASSFFPGNEQFF.

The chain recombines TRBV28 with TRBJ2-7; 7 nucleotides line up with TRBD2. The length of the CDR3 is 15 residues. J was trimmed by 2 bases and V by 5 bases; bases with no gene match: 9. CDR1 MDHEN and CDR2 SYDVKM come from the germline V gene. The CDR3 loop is CASSTVAGVPYEQYF. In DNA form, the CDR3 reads TGTGCCAGCAGTACCGTGGCGGGAGTTCCCTACGAGCAGTACTTC.

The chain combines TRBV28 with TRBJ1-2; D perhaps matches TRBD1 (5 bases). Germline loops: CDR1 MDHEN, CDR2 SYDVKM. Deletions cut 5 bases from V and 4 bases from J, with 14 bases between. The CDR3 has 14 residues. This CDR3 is CASSTIQALYGYTF. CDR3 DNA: TGTGCCAGCAGTACCATACAGGCCCTCTATGGCTACACCTTC.

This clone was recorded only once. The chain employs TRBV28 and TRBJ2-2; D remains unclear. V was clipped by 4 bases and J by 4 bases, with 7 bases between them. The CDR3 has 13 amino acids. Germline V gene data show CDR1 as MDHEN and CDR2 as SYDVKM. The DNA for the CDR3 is TGTGCCAGCAGTTCCAGCACCACCGGGGAGCTGTTTTTT. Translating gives CASSSSTTGELFF.

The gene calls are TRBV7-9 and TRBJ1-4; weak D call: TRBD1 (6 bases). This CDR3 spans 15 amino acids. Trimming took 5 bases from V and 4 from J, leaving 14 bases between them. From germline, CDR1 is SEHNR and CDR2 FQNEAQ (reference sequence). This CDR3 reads CASSPPDSYNEKLFF. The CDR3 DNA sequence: TGTGCCAGCAGCCCCCCGGACAGCTATAATGAAAAACTGTTTTTT.

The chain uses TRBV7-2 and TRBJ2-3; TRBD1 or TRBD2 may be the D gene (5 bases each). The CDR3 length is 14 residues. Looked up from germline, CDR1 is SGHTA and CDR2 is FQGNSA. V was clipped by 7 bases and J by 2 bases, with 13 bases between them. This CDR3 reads CASTPLGTTDTQYF. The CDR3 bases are TGTGCCAGCACCCCGCTGGGGACCACAGATACGCAGTATTTT.

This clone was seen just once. Written as DNA, the CDR3 is TGTGCCAGCAGTTTAGAGGGTTCCTATCAGCCCCAGCATTTT. Translating gives CASSLEGSYQPQHF. The chain carries TRBV28 and TRBJ1-5; D is ambiguous. V lost 2 bases and J lost 5, with 10 bases in between. The CDR3 extends over 14 amino acids. Germline V gene sequence: CDR1 MDHEN, CDR2 SYDVKM.

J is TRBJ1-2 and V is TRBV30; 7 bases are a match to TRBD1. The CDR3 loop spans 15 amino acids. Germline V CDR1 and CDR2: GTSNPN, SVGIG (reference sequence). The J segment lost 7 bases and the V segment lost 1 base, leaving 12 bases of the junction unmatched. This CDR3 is CAWSATTRTGSGYTF. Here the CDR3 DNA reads TGTGCCTGGAGTGCCACCACTCGGACAGGTAGTGGCTACACCTTC.

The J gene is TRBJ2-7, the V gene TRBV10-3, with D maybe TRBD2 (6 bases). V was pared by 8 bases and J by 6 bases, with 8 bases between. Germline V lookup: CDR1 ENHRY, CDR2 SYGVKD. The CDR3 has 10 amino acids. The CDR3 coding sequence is TGTGCCATCGCGGGATCCGAGCAGTACTTC. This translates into CAIAGSEQYF.

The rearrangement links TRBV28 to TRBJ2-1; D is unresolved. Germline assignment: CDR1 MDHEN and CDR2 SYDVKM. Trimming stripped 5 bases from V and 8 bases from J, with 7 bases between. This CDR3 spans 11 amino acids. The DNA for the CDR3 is TGTGCCAGCAGTCTAGGGTATGAGCAGTTCTTC. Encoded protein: CASSLGYEQFF.

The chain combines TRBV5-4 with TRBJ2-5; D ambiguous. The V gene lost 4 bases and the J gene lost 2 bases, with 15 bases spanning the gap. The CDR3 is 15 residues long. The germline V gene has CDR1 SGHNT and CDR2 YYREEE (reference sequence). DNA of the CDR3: TGTGCCAGCAGCCTCGAAGCCCTCGAACAAGAGACCCAGTACTTC. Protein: CASSLEALEQETQYF.

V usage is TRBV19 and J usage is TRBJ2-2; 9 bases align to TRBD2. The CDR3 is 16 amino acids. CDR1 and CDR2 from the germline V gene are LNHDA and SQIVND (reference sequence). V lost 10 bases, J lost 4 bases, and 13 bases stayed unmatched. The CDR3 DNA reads TGTGCCACCTCATCTATAGCGGGAGCCCTCACCGGGGAGCTGTTTTTT. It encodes CATSSIAGALTGELFF.

The CDR3 sequence: CASSPTGSSYNEQFF. The CDR3 bases are TGTGCCAGCAGCCCTACGGGGAGCTCCTACAATGAGCAGTTCTTC. This rearrangement joins TRBV5-6 to TRBJ2-1; perhaps TRBD2 as D (5 bases). The V and J ends lost 4 bases and 0 bases respectively, with 11 bases between them. The germline gives CDR1 SGHDT, CDR2 YYEEEE. The CDR3 contains 15 residues.

The CDR3: CASSLGQGARYGYTF. The CDR3 nucleotides read TGTGCCAGCAGCTTGGGGCAGGGGGCGCGGTATGGCTACACCTTC. The genes are TRBV11-2 and TRBJ1-2; 8 bases are a match to TRBD1. CDR3 length equals 15 residues. From germline, CDR1 is SGHAT and CDR2 FQNNGV. The V gene end was trimmed by 3 bases and the J gene end by 5 bases; junction bases not matched to a gene: 8.

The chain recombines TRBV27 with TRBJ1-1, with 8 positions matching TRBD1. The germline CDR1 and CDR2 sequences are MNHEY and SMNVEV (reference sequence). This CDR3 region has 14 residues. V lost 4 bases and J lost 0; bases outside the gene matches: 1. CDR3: CASSSGQVNTEAFF. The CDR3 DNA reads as TGTGCCAGCAGTTCGGGACAGGTGAACACTGAAGCTTTCTTT.

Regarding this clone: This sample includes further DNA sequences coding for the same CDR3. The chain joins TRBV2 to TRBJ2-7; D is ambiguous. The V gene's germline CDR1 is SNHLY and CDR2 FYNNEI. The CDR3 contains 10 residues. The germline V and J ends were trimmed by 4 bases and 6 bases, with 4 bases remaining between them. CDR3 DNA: TGTGCCAGCAGTGGGGTCGAGCAGTACTTC. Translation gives CASSGVEQYF.

CDR3 region: CASDRGTTNEKLFF. CDR3 coding DNA: TGTGCCAGCGACAGGGGCACAACTAATGAAAAACTGTTTTTT. The chain joins TRBV2 to TRBJ1-4; TRBD1 agrees at 8 bases. V dropped 8 bases and J dropped 0; count of bases not matched to a gene: 2. CDR1 and CDR2 (germline): SNHLY, FYNNEI. CDR3 length: 14 amino acids.

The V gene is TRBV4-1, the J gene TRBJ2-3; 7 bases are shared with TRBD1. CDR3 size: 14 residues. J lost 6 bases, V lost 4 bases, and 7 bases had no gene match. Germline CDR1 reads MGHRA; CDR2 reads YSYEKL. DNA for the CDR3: TGCGCCAGCAGCCCCTGGACAGGCGCGGATACGCAGTATTTT. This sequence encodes CASSPWTGADTQYF.

The CDR3 is CASSLVRSGNQPQHF. The DNA of the CDR3 is TGTGCCAGCAGCTTGGTGCGATCGGGCAATCAGCCCCAGCATTTT. This sequence joins TRBV5-8 and TRBJ1-5; D is uncertain. The V gene's germline CDR1 is SGHTS and CDR2 YDEGEE. This CDR3 region has 15 residues. Trimming removed 0 bases from V and 2 bases from J, with 9 bases in between.

CDR3 bases: TGTGCCAGCAGCGATGTTCGAGAATGGACAGGGAGCTCCTACGAGCAGTACTTC. Translation gives CASSDVREWTGSSYEQYF. V gene TRBV28 combines with J gene TRBJ2-7, with TRBD1 matching 8 bases. The CDR3 is 18 amino acids. Germline trimming cut 6 bases from V and 0 bases from J; bases unmatched to any gene: 16. Germline loops: CDR1 MDHEN, CDR2 SYDVKM.

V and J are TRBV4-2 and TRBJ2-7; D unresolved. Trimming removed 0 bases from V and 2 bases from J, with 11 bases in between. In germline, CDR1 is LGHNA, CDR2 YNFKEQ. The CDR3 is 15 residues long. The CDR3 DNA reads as TGTGCCAGCAGCCAAGATGATCCAGGACCCTACGAGCAGTACTTC. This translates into CASSQDDPGPYEQYF.

This CDR3 is CASRGLGSGANVLTF. CDR3 nucleotide sequence: TGTGCCAGCAGGGGCCTGGGCTCTGGGGCCAACGTCCTGACTTTC. J is TRBJ2-6 and V is TRBV9; the D is unclear. The CDR3 is made up of 15 amino acids. Germline CDR1 reads SGDLS; CDR2 reads YYNGEE. Trimming pared 5 bases from V and 0 bases from J, leaving 9 bases between.

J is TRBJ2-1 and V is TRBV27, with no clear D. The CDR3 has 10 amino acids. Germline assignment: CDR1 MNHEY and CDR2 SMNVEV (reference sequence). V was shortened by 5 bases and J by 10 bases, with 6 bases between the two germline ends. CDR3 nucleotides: TGTGCCAGCAGTGGACCCGAGCAGTTCTTC. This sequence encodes CASSGPEQFF.

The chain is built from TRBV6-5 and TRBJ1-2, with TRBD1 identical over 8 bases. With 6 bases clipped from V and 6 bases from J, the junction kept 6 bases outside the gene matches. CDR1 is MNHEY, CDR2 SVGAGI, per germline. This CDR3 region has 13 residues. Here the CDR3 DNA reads TGTGCCAGCAGAGGACAGGGTGGAGATGGCTACACCTTC. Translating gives CASRGQGGDGYTF.

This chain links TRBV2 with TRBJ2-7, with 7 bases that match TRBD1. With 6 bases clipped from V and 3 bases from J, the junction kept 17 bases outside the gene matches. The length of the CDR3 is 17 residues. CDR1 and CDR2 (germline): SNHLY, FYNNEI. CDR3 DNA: TGTGCCAGCAGGTTCGGACAGGAAGAAAATTATGGCTACGAGCAGTACTTC. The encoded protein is CASRFGQEENYGYEQYF.